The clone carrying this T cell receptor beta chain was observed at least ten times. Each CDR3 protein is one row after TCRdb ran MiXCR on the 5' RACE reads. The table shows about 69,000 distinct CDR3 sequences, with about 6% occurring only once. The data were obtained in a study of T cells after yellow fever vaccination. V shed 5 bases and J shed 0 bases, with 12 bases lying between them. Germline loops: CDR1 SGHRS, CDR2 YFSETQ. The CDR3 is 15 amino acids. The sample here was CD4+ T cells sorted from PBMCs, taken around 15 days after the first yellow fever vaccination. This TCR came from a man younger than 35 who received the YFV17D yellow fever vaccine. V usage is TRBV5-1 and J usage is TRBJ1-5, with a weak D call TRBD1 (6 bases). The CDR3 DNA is TGCGCCAGCAGTGAACAGGGCCATAGCAATCAGCCCCAGCATTTT. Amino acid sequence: CASSEQGHSNQPQHF.